Included here is one T cell receptor (beta chain) sequence, with context. No antigen is known for it. This record belongs to a study of Ad26.COV2.S vaccination and SARS-CoV-2 variants. The overall study: As a participant in COV1001, the donor was in the Ad26.COV2.S trial arm. Each vaccinee took Ad26.COV2.S intramuscularly, once or twice 56 days apart. General observations from the study: The TCR breadth and depth analyses may have understated or missed part of the total T cell responses.

The germline V and J ends were trimmed by 6 bases and 9 bases, with 11 bases remaining between them. The CDR3 consists of 12 residues. Germline-derived CDR1 and CDR2 are MDHEN and SYDVKM. The treatment denotes: approximately 18 received Ad26.COV2.S at low or high dose, single or two shots; roughly five received placebo; per-sample allocation not given. Sampling was performed 63 days after the first vaccine or placebo injection. Profiled with immunoSEQ multiplex PCR; TCRdb holds only in-frame clones, not every one. This sample has a few hundred thousand clones, with approximately 88% found just once. The sequenced sample was peripheral blood, obtained in a trial of Ad26.COV2.S vaccine versus placebo. The chain uses TRBV28 and TRBJ2-2; D perhaps matches TRBD2 (6 bases). The clonotype comes from a person aged 18-60 years who received the Ad26.COV2.S COVID-19 vaccine or a placebo. The CDR3 sequence is CASRTGGRELFF. The CDR3 DNA reads TGTGCCAGCAGGACCGGGGGTCGGGAGCTGTTTTTT. Filled out from reference TRBV28 and TRBJ2-2, the complete variable domain reads DVKVTQSSRYLVKRTGEKVFLECVQDMDHENMFWYRQDPGLGLRLIYFSYDVKMKEKGDIPEGYSVSREKKERFSLILESASTNQTSMYLCASRTGGRELFFGEGSRLTVL.